These 27 T cell receptor beta chains were sequenced from one sample in a study of blood T cell repertoires in COVID-19. Clones were sequenced by immunoSEQ multiplex PCR, and TCRdb holds only the in-frame ones, with some missing. Of 150,000 to 200,000 clones in the sample, roughly 85% are singletons; the top ten hold about 3%. Sequencing was carried out using peripheral blood. Receptors originate from a human donor with acute or convalescent COVID-19. The donor label of this sample is uncertain.

The rearrangement joins TRBV5-4 to TRBJ1-2, with D possibly matching TRBD1 (6 bases). Trimming pared 0 bases from V and 0 bases from J, leaving 12 bases between. This CDR3 spans 16 amino acids. In germline, CDR1 is SGHNT, CDR2 YYREEE (reference sequence). In DNA, the CDR3 is TGTGCCAGCAGCTTGGAGGGGACAAGAACTAACTATGGCTACACCTTC. Translation: CASSLEGTRTNYGYTF.

This chain uses TRBV7-3 with TRBJ2-3; 7 bases match TRBD2. CDR1 is SGHTA, CDR2 FQGTGA, per germline. CDR3 size: 16 residues. With V trimmed by 5 bases and J by 1 base, 9 bases remained unmatched. The CDR3, as DNA: TGTGCCAGCAGCACCGGGACTACCCTAGGCACAGATACGCAGTATTTT. Its translation is CASSTGTTLGTDTQYF. Using reference TRBV7-3 and TRBJ2-3 for the parts outside the CDR3, the full variable domain is GAGVSQTPSNKVTEKGKYVELRCDPISGHTALYWYRQSLGQGPEFLIYFQGTGAADDSGLPNDRFFAVRPEGSVSTLKIQRTERGDSAVYLCASSTGTTLGTDTQYFGPGTRLTVL.

This clone has just one count. The rearrangement links TRBV18 to TRBJ2-7, with D hard to call. The CDR3 runs 14 residues. The V and J ends lost 2 bases and 2 bases respectively, with 10 bases between them. Germline V gives CDR1 KGHSH, CDR2 LQKENI. The CDR3 region has the DNA TGTGCCAGCTCACCAGCGGCCGTGACCTACGAGCAGTACTTC. Protein product: CASSPAAVTYEQYF. Full variable domain (rest looked up from reference TRBV18 and TRBJ2-7): NAGVMQNPRHLVRRRGQEARLRCSPMKGHSHVYWYRQLPEEGLKFMVYLQKENIIDESGMPKERFSAEFPKEGPSILRIQQVVRGDSAAYFCASSPAAVTYEQYFGPGTRLTVT.

The chain has TRBV6-5 and TRBJ1-3, with D tentatively TRBD1 (6 bases). This CDR3 comprises 15 residues. CDR1 MNHEY and CDR2 SVGAGI come from the germline V gene. Trimming shortened V by 0 bases and J by 4 bases, and 10 bases separated the two germline ends. This CDR3 is CASSYSSGAGNTIYF. CDR3 DNA sequence: TGTGCCAGCAGTTACTCGTCAGGGGCGGGAAACACCATATATTTT.

The V and J genes are TRBV28 and TRBJ2-3, with D unclear. The CDR3 spans 10 residues. Germline lookup yields CDR1 MDHEN and CDR2 SYDVKM. The CDR3 coding sequence is TGTGGTTCGGGCACAGATACGCAGTATTTT. It yields the protein CGSGTDTQYF.

This chain links TRBV19 with TRBJ1-5; D perhaps matches TRBD1 (5 bases). Trimming took off 9 bases at V and 2 bases at J, with 17 bases between the two ends. The CDR3 sequence is 15 residues long. CDR1 and CDR2 (germline): LNHDA, SQIVND (reference sequence). The CDR3, as DNA: TGTGCCAGCAAGGACAACCCTGCGGGCAATCAGCCCCAGCATTTT. This sequence encodes CASKDNPAGNQPQHF.

This clone was recorded once. This chain uses TRBV2 with TRBJ2-2; 11 bases agree with TRBD2. Germline V lookup: CDR1 SNHLY, CDR2 FYNNEI. The CDR3 runs to 15 residues. V lost 2 bases, J lost 4 bases, and 0 bases stayed unmatched. The CDR3 reads CASSELAGGTGELFF. The CDR3 region has the DNA TGTGCCAGCAGTGAACTAGCGGGGGGCACCGGGGAGCTGTTTTTT.

This clone came up once. The CDR3 loop reads CASSLDRDRGRTPYGYTF. As DNA, the CDR3 is TGTGCCAGCAGCTTAGATAGGGACAGGGGGCGCACCCCCTATGGCTACACCTTC. This rearrangement joins TRBV7-8 to TRBJ1-2; 12 nucleotides match TRBD1. The CDR3 consists of 18 residues. The germline CDR1 and CDR2 sequences are SGHVS and FQNEAQ. V trimming: 1 base; J trimming: 4 bases; junction bases outside the gene matches: 10.

This clone was counted a single time. The chain recombines TRBV5-6 with TRBJ1-2, with 7 bases matching TRBD1. CDR3 length: 16 residues. The germline gives CDR1 SGHDT, CDR2 YYEEEE. V lost 2 bases, J lost 4 bases, and 11 bases stayed unmatched. The CDR3 DNA is TGTGCCAGCAGCTTCGGGACAGACCCCCTGGGCTATGGCTACACCTTC. Protein product: CASSFGTDPLGYGYTF.

The J gene is TRBJ1-2, the V gene TRBV2; D ambiguous. CDR3 length: 12 residues. CDR1 SNHLY and CDR2 FYNNEI come from the germline V gene. The V end lost 7 bases, the J end lost 5 bases, and 11 bases lay between the germline ends. The CDR3 DNA is TGTGCCAGCAAAAACGATAGATATGGCTACACCTTC. Translating it yields CASKNDRYGYTF.

V gene TRBV2 combines with J gene TRBJ1-6; 9 positions agree with TRBD1. This CDR3 region has 16 residues. Trimming removed 9 bases from V and 0 bases from J; junction bases left unmatched: 6. Germline V gene data show CDR1 as SNHLY and CDR2 as FYNNEI. The CDR3 loop reads CARDRGSGSYNSPLHF. The DNA for the CDR3 is TGTGCCAGGGACAGGGGCTCAGGCTCCTATAATTCACCCCTCCACTTT.

The chain carries TRBV2 and TRBJ1-5; the D is unclear. The CDR3 has 15 residues. Trimming shortened V by 2 bases and J by 0 bases, and 8 bases separated the two germline ends. Germline CDR1 SNHLY, CDR2 FYNNEI. The CDR3 is CASSERRNSNQPQHF. In DNA, the CDR3 is TGTGCCAGCAGTGAACGGAGGAATAGCAATCAGCCCCAGCATTTT.

The chain carries TRBV7-2 and TRBJ1-6; possible D gene TRBD1, 6 bases. V gave up 5 bases and J gave up 4 bases, with 15 bases separating them. CDR1 and CDR2 from the germline V gene are SGHTA and FQGNSA. The CDR3 is made up of 16 amino acids. The CDR3 is CASSPGHEGYNSPLHF. The CDR3 nucleotides read TGTGCCAGCAGCCCGGGACATGAGGGTTATAATTCACCCCTCCACTTT. Looking up the rest from reference TRBV7-2 and TRBJ1-6 gives the full variable domain: GAGVSQSPSNKVTEKGKDVELRCDPISGHTALYWYRQSLGQGLEFLIYFQGNSAPDKSGLPSDRFSAERTGGSVSTLTIQRTQQEDSAVYLCASSPGHEGYNSPLHFGNGTRLTVT.

The rearrangement joins TRBV6-5 to TRBJ2-7; 8 bases are a match to TRBD2. There are 13 residues in the CDR3. Germline lookup yields CDR1 MNHEY and CDR2 SVGAGI. V lost 5 bases, J lost 7 bases, and 7 bases stayed unmatched. DNA of the CDR3: TGTGCCAGCAGTCGGACTAGCTCGGGGGAGCAGTACTTC. Its translation: CASSRTSSGEQYF.

Details on this clone: Other DNA sequences in the same sample also yield this CDR3. The chain couples TRBV3-1 (or the pseudogene TRBV3-2) to TRBJ1-2; D is uncertain. The V end lost 2 bases, the J end lost 5 bases, and 6 bases lay between the germline ends. This CDR3 contains 12 residues. The germline V gene encodes CDR1 LGHDT and CDR2 YNNKEL (reference sequence). CDR3 bases: TGTGCCAGCAGCCAATCCGTGTATGGCTACACCTTC. It yields the protein CASSQSVYGYTF.

This chain connects TRBV5-1 to TRBJ1-4; TRBD1 matches at 10 bases. The CDR3 is 13 amino acids. Germline V CDR1 and CDR2: SGHRS, YFSETQ. With 7 bases clipped from V and 8 bases from J, the junction kept 5 bases outside the gene matches. The CDR3 nucleotides are TGCGCCAGCTGCCGGACAGGGGGGGAAAAACTGTTTTTT. Protein product: CASCRTGGEKLFF.

The chain recombines TRBV7-9 with TRBJ1-2, with D unclear. Germline CDR1 is SEHNR and CDR2 is FQNEAQ (reference sequence). V dropped 1 base and J dropped 4 bases, with 10 bases sitting between them. The CDR3 extends over 14 amino acids. The CDR3 sequence is CASSLVLSPYGYTF. Written as DNA, the CDR3 is TGTGCCAGCAGCTTAGTGTTATCTCCCTATGGCTACACCTTC.

The chain couples TRBV29-1 to TRBJ2-5; D remains unclear. CDR1 and CDR2 from the germline V gene are SQVTM and ANQGSEA. The CDR3 runs to 15 residues. V was cut by 4 bases and J by 0 bases, with 15 bases left in between. The CDR3 region is CSVGSGGRDQETQYF. CDR3 nucleotides: TGCAGCGTTGGAAGTGGTGGGCGCGACCAAGAGACCCAGTACTTC.

The V call is TRBV24-1, the J call TRBJ2-5; D perhaps matches TRBD1 (5 bases). The germline V gene encodes CDR1 KGHDR and CDR2 SFDVKD. This CDR3 comprises 17 residues. Trimming removed 0 bases at V and 0 bases at J, with 13 bases between. The CDR3, as DNA: TGTGCCACCAGTGATTTGTCCTTCACAGGTAACCAAGAGACCCAGTACTTC. It translates to CATSDLSFTGNQETQYF.

The gene calls are TRBV3-1 (or the pseudogene TRBV3-2) and TRBJ1-1; D uncertain. Germline loops: CDR1 LGHDT, CDR2 YNNKEL (reference sequence). The V end was cut by 2 bases, the J end by 1 base, with 5 bases between. The CDR3 is made up of 13 amino acids. The CDR3 is CASSQTGNTEAFF. The CDR3 DNA is TGTGCCAGCAGCCAAACGGGGAACACTGAAGCTTTCTTT.

The rearrangement links TRBV7-9 to TRBJ1-2; D remains unclear. CDR1 and CDR2 from the germline V gene are SEHNR and FQNEAQ (reference sequence). The CDR3 length is 14 residues. Trimming pared 5 bases from V and 8 bases from J, leaving 18 bases between. This chain's CDR3 is CASSLGGATLGYTF. The CDR3 nucleotides read TGTGCCAGCAGCCTCGGAGGAGCCACTCTGGGCTACACCTTC.

The CDR3 here is CASSMGQRNTEAFF. The CDR3 DNA sequence: TGTGCCAGCAGCATGGGACAGAGGAACACTGAAGCTTTCTTT. The gene calls are TRBV13 and TRBJ1-1; 7 bases match TRBD1. The CDR3 covers 14 residues. V was pared by 5 bases and J by 1 base, with 4 bases of the junction left unmatched. Germline loops: CDR1 PRHDT, CDR2 FYEKMQ (reference sequence).

This chain links TRBV6-6 with TRBJ2-7, with D possibly matching TRBD1 (6 bases). With 7 bases removed from V and 4 bases from J, the gap between germline ends came to 14 bases. From germline, CDR1 is MNHNY and CDR2 SVGAGI (reference sequence). The CDR3 spans 13 residues. CDR3 DNA sequence: TGTGCCAGCACCCTTGACAGGTCATACGAGCAGTACTTC. Its protein is CASTLDRSYEQYF.

The rearrangement joins TRBV11-2 to TRBJ1-1; possibly TRBD1 for D (6 bases). The length of the CDR3 is 15 residues. Germline V lookup: CDR1 SGHAT, CDR2 FQNNGV. The ends were cut back, 0 bases at V and 4 bases at J, with 12 bases in the middle. The CDR3 protein is CASSLEDRVSTEAFF. CDR3 coding DNA: TGTGCCAGCAGCTTAGAGGACAGAGTGAGCACTGAAGCTTTCTTT.

This sequence joins TRBV20-1 and TRBJ1-5; D is possibly TRBD1 (6 bases). CDR1 is DFQATT and CDR2 is SNEGSKA in the germline V gene (reference sequence). This CDR3 is built from 14 residues. V lost 3 bases and J lost 4, with 13 bases in between. This CDR3 is CSASFGGGNQPQHF. Written as DNA, the CDR3 is TGCAGTGCTAGTTTTGGGGGCGGTAATCAGCCCCAGCATTTT.

The rearrangement uses TRBV7-9 and TRBJ1-2, with 7 bases aligning to TRBD1. The CDR3 is 16 amino acids. The germline gives CDR1 SEHNR, CDR2 FQNEAQ (reference sequence). With V trimmed by 3 bases and J by 4 bases, 11 bases remained unmatched. The CDR3 DNA reads as TGTGCCAGCAGCTTGAACAGGGGAGGTTCCGGCTATGGCTACACCTTC. It codes for CASSLNRGGSGYGYTF.

The rearrangement uses TRBV2 and TRBJ2-2; 9 bases align to TRBD1. The CDR3 length is 14 residues. Germline values: CDR1 SNHLY, CDR2 FYNNEI. The trim removed 8 bases at V and 0 bases at J, leaving 1 base unmatched. CDR3 bases: TGTGCCAGCCGGGACAGGGCGAACACCGGGGAGCTGTTTTTT. It codes for CASRDRANTGELFF.